The 9 T cell receptor beta chains below come from one sample, sequenced in a study of Graves' ophthalmopathy and Graves' hyperthyroidism. The sequenced template was RNA, covering the TCR beta CDR3 region. RT-PCR in the first round used HTBI primers; a second-round multiplex PCR followed. TCRdb reprocessed the multiplex PCR reads via MiXCR and lists one record per CDR3 protein. The sample yields some 380,000 distinct CDR3 sequences, over 15% seen once. The sample consisted of peripheral blood. The source is a woman younger than 30 with stable Graves' hyperthyroidism.

This clonotype was counted only a few times. The CDR3 loop is CASSWAGGEAFF. For the CDR3, the DNA is TGCGCCAGCAGCTGGGCAGGGGGTGAAGCTTTCTTT. V and J are TRBV5-1 and TRBJ1-1, with 7 bases matching TRBD1. The CDR3 has 12 residues. V shed 3 bases and J 7 bases; nucleotides not matched to a gene: 3. The germline gives CDR1 SGHRS, CDR2 YFSETQ. Using reference TRBV5-1 and TRBJ1-1 for the parts outside the CDR3, the full variable domain is KAGVTQTPRYLIKTRGQQVTLSCSPISGHRSVSWYQQTPGQGLQFLFEYFSETQRNKGNFPGRFSGRQFSNSRSEMNVSTLELGDSALYLCASSWAGGEAFFGQGTRLTVV.

This clonotype was observed at least ten times. In DNA form, the CDR3 reads TGTGCCAGCAGCCCCGGAGTAGGGTGGGAGACCCAGTACTTC. Its protein is CASSPGVGWETQYF. The rearrangement links TRBV12-3 or TRBV12-4 to TRBJ2-5; D is unresolved. Trimming cost V 6 bases and J 5 bases, with 16 bases left between them. There are 14 residues in the CDR3.

This clonotype showed up many times. V is TRBV12-3 or TRBV12-4 and J is TRBJ1-5; tentative D call: TRBD1 (5 bases). CDR3 length: 13 amino acids. V gave up 8 bases and J gave up 0 bases, with 8 bases separating them. The CDR3 DNA is TGTGCCAGCGGACATTATAGCAATCAGCCCCAGCATTTT. Translating it yields CASGHYSNQPQHF.

This chain links TRBV20-1 with TRBJ1-1; 11 nucleotides agree with TRBD1. V trimming: 6 bases; J trimming: 5 bases; junction bases outside the gene matches: 8. This CDR3 spans 14 amino acids. CDR1 is DFQATT, CDR2 SNEGSKA, per germline (reference sequence). The CDR3, as DNA: TGCAGTGCGATCACCGGGACAGGGGGGACTGAAGCTTTCTTT. As protein: CSAITGTGGTEAFF.

Points on this clonotype: A read error may explain this, as a much larger clone is one base away. The V call is TRBV12-3 or TRBV12-4, the J call TRBJ2-6; D remains unclear. The CDR3 consists of 15 residues. V gave up 3 bases and J gave up 0 bases, with 6 bases separating them. The CDR3 nucleotides read TGTGCCAGCAGTTTCGGCGGCTCTGGGGCCAACGTCCTGACTTTC. Translated: CASSFGGSGANVLTF.

This clonotype was seen many times. The genes are TRBV12-3 or TRBV12-4 and TRBJ1-1; 7 bases align to TRBD1. V was clipped by 3 bases and J by 6 bases; unmatched bases: 7. This CDR3 is 14 amino acids long. The CDR3 loop is CASSFAGQFSEAFF. The CDR3 region has the DNA TGTGCCAGCAGTTTTGCGGGACAGTTCTCTGAAGCTTTCTTT.

This clonotype was detected ten times or more. The chain is built from TRBV5-1 and TRBJ2-7; perhaps D is TRBD1 or TRBD2 (5 bases each). CDR3 length equals 14 residues. CDR1 and CDR2 (germline): SGHRS, YFSETQ. With 4 bases removed from V and 2 bases from J, the gap between germline ends came to 13 bases. The CDR3 region is CASSKHEGPYEQYF. CDR3 bases: TGCGCCAGCAGCAAGCATGAGGGACCCTACGAGCAGTACTTC.

This clonotype was counted once. The chain joins TRBV7-9 to TRBJ2-5; TRBD2 aligns across 7 bases. After removal of 1 base from V and 5 bases from J, the junction contained 4 bases not matched to a gene. This CDR3 is built from 14 residues. CDR1 is SEHNR, CDR2 FQNEAQ, per germline (reference sequence). The CDR3 coding sequence is TGTGCCAGCAGCTTAGATCCTAGCGGCGAGACCCAGTACTTC. Translation: CASSLDPSGETQYF.

This clonotype was seen many times. This chain links TRBV12-3 or TRBV12-4 with TRBJ2-5; D might be TRBD1 (6 bases). V lost 3 bases and J 4 bases, leaving 9 bases between the germline ends. The CDR3 length is 13 residues. Here the CDR3 reads CASSFSRGETQYF. In DNA, the CDR3 is TGTGCCAGCAGTTTTAGCAGGGGAGAGACCCAGTACTTC.